The sequence of this TCR beta chain was determined in a study of T-cell memory formation after mild COVID-19. This clonotype was picked up many times. The antigen is not known. Researchers used 5'RACE with constant-segment primers to make TCR alpha and TCR beta cDNA libraries that carry sample barcodes and UMIs. TCRdb re-analysed the 5' RACE reads in MiXCR, keeping a single row per CDR3 protein. The sample has roughly 500,000 distinct CDR3 sequences; 20% are singletons. V lost 0 bases to trimming and J lost 4 bases; unmatched junction nucleotides: 8. CDR1 and CDR2 (germline): DFQATT, SNEGSKA (reference sequence). This CDR3 spans 16 amino acids. General study results and limits: Shrinking CD4+ clones resided mostly in CM and EM, and CD8+ ones in EMRA. The appearance of some responding clones in pre-infection memory suggested that cross-reactive memory joined.

What was sequenced was PBMCs or a T cell subset sorted from them (not recorded which). The TCR was taken from an adult woman who had mild COVID-19 (a few samples of this study predate the infection). Cell type and time point are not known. The V call is TRBV20-1, the J call TRBJ2-3, with 9 bases lining up with TRBD2. The CDR3 here is CSARDLAGGASDTQYF. CDR3 sequence (DNA): TGCAGTGCTAGAGATCTGGCGGGGGGGGCCTCAGATACGCAGTATTTT.